The source of this T cell receptor (beta chain) is a study of CD8+ T cells in alopecia areata. Looking at the study overall: Treated patients were scored for severity by percent of scalp affected.

As for treatment: oral pan-JAK inhibitor, 5-10 mg twice daily. Samples from alopecia areata patients were lesional scalp punch biopsies and peripheral blood. General observations from the study: Normal skin's resident alphabeta T cells are sequenced alongside lesional scalp T cells.

The CDR3 covers 13 residues. From germline, CDR1 is SQVTM and CDR2 ANQGSEA. A few counts support this clone. Its antigen is currently unknown. RNA extraction and reverse transcription yielded cDNA as sequencing template. Data came from immunoSEQ multiplex PCR; TCRdb stores just in-frame clones and leaves some out. This sample yields some 200,000 clones, of which 50% to 60% are seen a single time; less than 4% belongs to the top ten. The rearrangement links TRBV29-1 to TRBJ2-5; TRBD1 or TRBD2 may be the D gene (5 bases each). Matching the DNA end better, TRBJ2-7 makes the J call doubtful. The sequence came from a human donor with alopecia areata. The sequencing here drew on CD4+ T cells sorted from blood, taken at week 4, from a patient treated with tofacitinib. CDR3 nucleotide sequence: TGCAGCGTCTACAGGAGGATCGCCTACGAGCAGTACTTC. As protein: CSVYRRIAYEQYF.